A selection of T cell receptor beta chains follows, all from one sample in a study of cytomegalovirus exposure and HLA in healthy donors. The repertoire was sequenced with immunoSEQ multiplex PCR; TCRdb's copy has only in-frame clones and lacks some. The sample yields some 100,000 clones, roughly 79% seen once. Sequencing was done on a sample of PBMCs. These receptors came from a woman between 40 and 55 years old in good health and CMV-seronegative. The CDR3 runs from the conserved cysteine through the conserved F or W. D genes are given only for firm matches. Only some rows state a clone size, as once, few, many or a class for expanded clones.

v_call: TRBV9
d_call: NA
j_call: TRBJ1-2
clone_size: medium-sized
cdr3_nt: TGTGCCAGCAGCGTAGACAGTTCCTATGGCTACACCTTC
cdr3_aa: CASSVDSSYGYTF

v_call: TRBV7-9
d_call: NA
j_call: TRBJ1-1
clone_size: NA
cdr3_nt: TGTTCCAGCAGCGACAGGAACATGAACACTGAAGCTTTCTTT
cdr3_aa: CSSSDRNMNTEAFF

v_call: TRBV30
d_call: TRBD1
j_call: TRBJ2-1
clone_size: NA
cdr3_nt: TGTGCCTGGAGTGCCTCACAGGGGAATGAGCAGTTCTTC
cdr3_aa: CAWSASQGNEQFF

v_call: TRBV27
d_call: NA
j_call: TRBJ2-1
clone_size: NA
cdr3_nt: TGTGCCAGCAGTGACAGGAGCGGGGCCTACAATGAGCAGTTCTTC
cdr3_aa: CASSDRSGAYNEQFF

v_call: TRBV14
d_call: NA
j_call: TRBJ2-3
clone_size: NA
cdr3_nt: TGTGCCAGCAGCCAAGTCGCCCTAACAGATACGCAGTATTTT
cdr3_aa: CASSQVALTDTQYF

v_call: TRBV7-9
d_call: TRBD2
j_call: TRBJ2-1
clone_size: NA
cdr3_nt: TGTGCCAGCAAGCGGGAGTTTACAAATGAGCAGTTCTTC
cdr3_aa: CASKREFTNEQFF

v_call: TRBV6-1
d_call: NA
j_call: TRBJ2-3
clone_size: NA
cdr3_nt: TGTGCCAGCAGTGAATTCTTAGGGGTAGGGGTAGTGACAGATACGCAGTATTTT
cdr3_aa: CASSEFLGVGVVTDTQYF

v_call: TRBV28
d_call: NA
j_call: TRBJ2-1
clone_size: NA
cdr3_nt: TGTGCCAGCAGTTTCATCGGGTCTTCCCGACGCAATGAGCAGTTCTTC
cdr3_aa: CASSFIGSSRRNEQFF

v_call: TRBV19
d_call: TRBD1
j_call: TRBJ2-5
clone_size: NA
cdr3_nt: TGTGCCAGTAGTACCACCCCCCCTCGAAAGGGGGCGGTAGAGACCCAGTACTTC
cdr3_aa: CASSTTPPRKGAVETQYF

v_call: TRBV28
d_call: NA
j_call: TRBJ2-5
clone_size: NA
cdr3_nt: TGTGCCAGCAGTATCGACACCAACCAAGAGACCCAGTACTTC
cdr3_aa: CASSIDTNQETQYF

v_call: TRBV7-3
d_call: TRBD2
j_call: TRBJ2-1
clone_size: NA
cdr3_nt: TGTGCCAGCTCGTCGGCGGGAGGGCCGAATGAGCAGTTCTTC
cdr3_aa: CASSSAGGPNEQFF

v_call: TRBV11-3
d_call: NA
j_call: TRBJ2-7
clone_size: NA
cdr3_nt: TGTGCCAGCAGCTCTAGCAGGGGAGTCGAGCAGTACTTC
cdr3_aa: CASSSSRGVEQYF

v_call: TRBV4-3
d_call: TRBD1
j_call: TRBJ1-2
clone_size: NA
cdr3_nt: TGCGCCAGCAGCCAAGGACAGGGGGCTAACTATGGCTACACCTTC
cdr3_aa: CASSQGQGANYGYTF

v_call: TRBV19
d_call: TRBD1
j_call: TRBJ1-1
clone_size: few
cdr3_nt: TGTGCCAGTAGTATCGGGACAGACCAACACTTGGAAGCTTTCTTT
cdr3_aa: CASSIGTDQHLEAFF

v_call: TRBV15
d_call: TRBD2
j_call: TRBJ2-3
clone_size: NA
cdr3_nt: TGTGCCACCAGCGTTAGCGGGGGGGAGACAGATACGCAGTATTTT
cdr3_aa: CATSVSGGETDTQYF

v_call: TRBV27
d_call: TRBD1
j_call: TRBJ2-2
clone_size: few
cdr3_nt: TGTGCCAGCAGTTTCCGGGACAGAAACACCGGGGAGCTGTTTTTT
cdr3_aa: CASSFRDRNTGELFF